The 18 T cell receptor beta chains in this list originate from one sample, sequenced in a study of cytomegalovirus exposure and HLA in healthy donors. The PCR contained 60 Vbeta and 13 Jbeta primers. Here immunoSEQ multiplex PCR was the method, and the copy in TCRdb shows in-frame clones only, minus some. The sample records about 120,000 clones, roughly 80% being singletons. Sequences were obtained from PBMCs. These receptors were obtained from a woman aged 25 to 45 in good health and CMV-seropositive.

The chain joins TRBV6-1 to TRBJ1-2; D perhaps matches TRBD1 (5 bases). The germline V gene has CDR1 MNHNS and CDR2 SASEGT. Trimming left V 0 bases short and J 6 bases short, with 11 bases between. The CDR3 length is 14 residues. The chain's CDR3 is CASSEAGPPDGYTF. In nucleotides, the CDR3 is TGTGCCAGCAGTGAAGCGGGGCCCCCGGATGGCTACACCTTC.

V gene TRBV15 combines with J gene TRBJ1-1, with D hard to call. This CDR3 is 15 amino acids long. Germline V gene lookup returns CDR1 LNHNV and CDR2 YYDKDF (reference sequence). V dropped 3 bases and J dropped 1 base, with 12 bases sitting between them. The CDR3 sequence: CATSRVGTANTEAFF. DNA for the CDR3: TGTGCCACCAGCAGGGTAGGAACAGCGAACACTGAAGCTTTCTTT.

The gene calls are TRBV30 and TRBJ2-5; 7 nucleotides match TRBD1. The V gene end was trimmed by 2 bases and the J gene end by 9 bases; junction bases not matched to a gene: 12. Germline CDR1 is GTSNPN and CDR2 is SVGIG (reference sequence). This CDR3 is 14 amino acids long. The CDR3 loop is CAWSLAVGQMSQYF. The CDR3 DNA is TGTGCCTGGAGTCTGGCGGTGGGACAGATGTCCCAGTACTTC.

The CDR3 region has the DNA TGCGCCAGCAGCCCGGGACTGGGGGATTTATATGAGCAGTTCTTC. Protein: CASSPGLGDLYEQFF. The rearrangement joins TRBV4-1 to TRBJ2-1, with a weak D call TRBD2 (6 bases). The length of the CDR3 is 15 residues. V lost 4 bases to trimming and J lost 8 bases, with 18 bases between them. Germline CDR1 and CDR2: MGHRA and YSYEKL.

The rearrangement links TRBV5-1 to TRBJ2-1; 9 bases match TRBD2. The CDR3 totals 17 residues. V lost 4 bases to trimming and J lost 2 bases; unmatched junction nucleotides: 10. Germline CDR1 reads SGHRS; CDR2 reads YFSETQ. In DNA, the CDR3 is TGCGCCAGCAGCCGAACATTTAGCGGGGGCCCCTACAATGAGCAGTTCTTC. Translating it yields CASSRTFSGGPYNEQFF.

V is TRBV2 and J is TRBJ1-1; D might be TRBD1 (6 bases). CDR1 and CDR2 (germline): SNHLY, FYNNEI. The CDR3 contains 17 residues. Trimming removed 11 bases from V and 0 bases from J, with 25 bases in between. CDR3 sequence: CARRGGTGPLMNTEAFF. CDR3 coding DNA: TGTGCCCGACGCGGTGGCACAGGGCCTCTCATGAACACTGAAGCTTTCTTT.

The V gene is TRBV14, the J gene TRBJ1-2, with D possibly being TRBD1 (6 bases). CDR3 length equals 16 residues. The germline gives CDR1 SGHDN, CDR2 FVKESK. The V gene lost 2 bases and the J gene lost 3 bases, with 16 bases spanning the gap. The DNA of the CDR3 is TGTGCCAGCAGCCAAACAGGGTCCCGGGCGGACTATGGCTACACCTTC. Amino acids: CASSQTGSRADYGYTF.

J is TRBJ2-1 and V is TRBV30; 7 bases align to TRBD2. The CDR3 runs 16 residues. The germline V gene encodes CDR1 GTSNPN and CDR2 SVGIG (reference sequence). After removal of 0 bases from V and 7 bases from J, the junction contained 12 bases not matched to a gene. CDR3 residues: CAWSVSVPAGRNEQFF. The CDR3 nucleotides are TGTGCCTGGAGTGTATCGGTGCCAGCGGGAAGGAATGAGCAGTTCTTC.

The J gene is TRBJ2-1, the V gene TRBV5-1; TRBD2 aligns across 15 bases. Germline V gene sequence: CDR1 SGHRS, CDR2 YFSETQ. The CDR3 runs 16 residues. V shed 2 bases and J 6 bases; nucleotides not matched to a gene: 3. Written as DNA, the CDR3 is TGCGCCAGCAGCTTCCGGACTAGCGGGAGGGCCAATGAGCAGTTCTTC. As protein: CASSFRTSGRANEQFF.

This clone was observed once. The chain carries TRBV7-8 and TRBJ2-1; D gene ambiguous. This CDR3 is built from 13 residues. The V end lost 5 bases, the J end lost 7 bases, and 12 bases lay between the germline ends. Germline V lookup: CDR1 SGHVS, CDR2 FQNEAQ. The CDR3 nucleotides read TGTGCCAGCAGCCCAGGCCCCCCTAATGAGCAGTTCTTC. It encodes CASSPGPPNEQFF.

V usage is TRBV2 and J usage is TRBJ1-5; tentative D call: TRBD1 (5 bases). Between the trimmed V and J ends, which lost 8 bases and 3 bases, there was a span of 11 bases. Germline V gene lookup returns CDR1 SNHLY and CDR2 FYNNEI. The CDR3 spans 13 residues. The CDR3 here is CASLRDYNQPQHF. The CDR3 DNA reads TGTGCCAGCCTCCGGGACTACAATCAGCCCCAGCATTTT.

V gene TRBV6-5 combines with J gene TRBJ2-1, with D perhaps matching TRBD2 (6 bases). The CDR3 extends over 15 amino acids. Germline CDR1 is MNHEY and CDR2 is SVGAGI. V shed 5 bases and J shed 7 bases, with 18 bases lying between them. CDR3 sequence reads: CASSHEPTSVNEQFF. The CDR3 DNA sequence: TGTGCCAGCAGTCACGAGCCGACTAGTGTTAATGAGCAGTTCTTC.

The V gene is TRBV7-8, the J gene TRBJ1-2; TRBD1 is a possible D gene (6 bases). The V end lost 4 bases, the J end lost 0 bases, and 15 bases lay between the germline ends. Germline loops: CDR1 SGHVS, CDR2 FQNEAQ. The CDR3 extends over 16 amino acids. CDR3 sequence (DNA): TGTGCCAGCAGCTCAGGCCGACAGGCAACTAACTATGGCTACACCTTC. It codes for CASSSGRQATNYGYTF.

V usage is TRBV28 and J usage is TRBJ1-3, with TRBD1 matching 8 bases. CDR3 length: 15 amino acids. Per the germline V gene, CDR1 is MDHEN and CDR2 is SYDVKM. V gave up 4 bases and J gave up 4 bases; unmatched junction bases: 6. The chain's CDR3 is CASSSTGGGGNTIYF. The CDR3 region has the DNA TGTGCCAGCAGTTCAACAGGGGGGGGAGGAAACACCATATATTTT.

The chain employs TRBV18 and TRBJ2-1, with 12 bases aligning to TRBD1. The CDR3 totals 14 residues. CDR1 is KGHSH and CDR2 is LQKENI in the germline V gene. Germline trimming cut 6 bases from V and 9 bases from J; bases unmatched to any gene: 6. CDR3 bases: TGTGCCAGCTCCCGGGACAGGGGGCTGTCTGAGCAGTTCTTC. Its translation: CASSRDRGLSEQFF.

This clone was observed a handful of times. V gene TRBV18 combines with J gene TRBJ2-7; D might be TRBD2 (5 bases). The CDR3 runs to 15 residues. From germline, CDR1 is KGHSH and CDR2 LQKENI. With 0 bases removed from V and 3 bases from J, the gap between germline ends came to 12 bases. Here the CDR3 DNA reads TGTGCCAGCTCACCACCGGACGGGATTTTCTACGAGCAGTACTTC. Protein: CASSPPDGIFYEQYF.

The chain combines TRBV27 with TRBJ2-6; tentatively, D is TRBD2 (6 bases). CDR1 and CDR2 from the germline V gene are MNHEY and SMNVEV (reference sequence). The germline V and J ends were trimmed by 9 bases and 4 bases, with 7 bases remaining between them. The CDR3 is made up of 12 amino acids. The CDR3 DNA reads TGTGCCAGGGAGGGGGGGGCCAACGTCCTGACTTTC. Residues: CAREGGANVLTF.

The V call is TRBV4-2, the J call TRBJ2-3; 12 nucleotides align to TRBD2. The V gene's germline CDR1 is LGHNA and CDR2 YNFKEQ. The junction had 6 bases not matched to a gene; V was cut back by 0 bases and J by 2 bases. The CDR3 consists of 18 residues. The CDR3 region is CASSQDAASGGATDTQYF. CDR3 DNA sequence: TGTGCCAGCAGCCAAGATGCAGCTAGCGGGGGGGCCACAGATACGCAGTATTTT.